Sequencing of this TCR beta chain was carried out in a study of monozygotic twins with inflammatory bowel disease. Findings of the study overall: The analysis yielded no support for one strong signal or clonotype associated with IBD. Inverse Simpson values showed less TCRbeta diversity in IBD patients than in their healthy co-twins.

Regarding this clonotype: What it binds is unknown.

The CDR3 runs to 11 residues. Per the germline V gene, CDR1 is MNHEY and CDR2 is SVGEGT. TCRdb reprocessed the 5' RACE reads and reports one entry per CDR3 protein, with no DNA. Its clone listing holds approximately 400,000 distinct CDR3 sequences. J is TRBJ2-7 and V is TRBV6-2 or TRBV6-3; TCRdb gives TRBD2 as the D gene, but with no DNA this cannot be confirmed. Input material: blood. The source is a human donor with ulcerative colitis or Crohn's disease, or a healthy co-twin of an affected twin (not recorded which). This CDR3 reads CASSPWREQYF.